This is a list of T cell receptor beta chains from one sample in a study of T cell responses to AZD1222 COVID-19 vaccine. Profiling relied on immunoSEQ multiplex PCR, and the TCRdb table lists in-frame clones only, not all of them. The sample comprises about 120,000 clones, roughly 88% of which are singletons, and around 3.9% rests with the top ten. The sequencing here drew on peripheral blood, taken on day 0 of MenACWY control vaccination. The receptors derive from an adult in good health. CDR3s include the opening cysteine and the closing phenylalanine or tryptophan. The order of the fields is D gene, clone size, J gene, V gene, CDR3 DNA, CDR3 protein. D genes are given only for firm matches. Only some rows state a clone size, as once, few, many or a class for expanded clones.

TRBD1 | . | TRBJ1-4 | TRBV11-1 | TGTGCCAGCAGCCGGGACAGGACTAATAGGAAACTGTTTTTT | CASSRDRTNRKLFF
. | . | TRBJ1-5 | TRBV28 | TGTGCCAGCAGGCGTGACGGTGCAAGCGGGCCCCAGCATTTT | CASRRDGASGPQHF
. | few | TRBJ1-4 | TRBV6-5 | TGTGCCAGCAAGACAGCTAATGAAAAACTGTTTTTT | CASKTANEKLFF
. | . | TRBJ2-6 | TRBV5-1 | TGCGCCAGCAGCTTGGATGGCTCTGGGGCCAACGTCCTGACTTTC | CASSLDGSGANVLTF
TRBD2 | . | TRBJ2-1 | TRBV13 | TGTGCCAGCAGCTCCGGGACTAGCGTCCATGAGCAGTTCTTC | CASSSGTSVHEQFF
TRBD1 | . | TRBJ1-1 | TRBV25-1 | TGTGCCAGCAGTGTTTCGGACAGGGTGGGCACTGAAGCTTTCTTT | CASSVSDRVGTEAFF
. | . | TRBJ1-5 | TRBV4-2 | TGTGCCAGCAGCCTACATGTTGCAGGGGATCAGCCCCAGCATTTT | CASSLHVAGDQPQHF
. | . | TRBJ1-6 | TRBV9 | TGTGCCAGCAGCGTACGCCCGGGTTCTCCACTGTATAATTCACCCCTCCACTTT | CASSVRPGSPLYNSPLHF
. | . | TRBJ1-6 | TRBV6-5 | TGTGCCAGCAGTTACTCCTGGGAAGGAGGCTCACCCCTCCACTTT | CASSYSWEGGSPLHF
. | . | TRBJ1-2 | TRBV18 | TGTGCCAGCTCAGAGACAGTTGATGTCGGCTACACCTTC | CASSETVDVGYTF
. | . | TRBJ1-2 | TRBV6-5 | TGTGCCAGCAATGTCGGGGTAAATGATGGCTACACCTTC | CASNVGVNDGYTF
. | . | TRBJ1-5 | TRBV28 | TGTGCCAGCGGGGAAGATAGCAATCAGCCCCAGCATTTT | CASGEDSNQPQHF
. | once | TRBJ2-1 | TRBV9 | TGTGCCAGCAGCGTAGACGAGGGACACCGCAATGAGCAGTTCTTC | CASSVDEGHRNEQFF
TRBD1 | . | TRBJ1-2 | TRBV10-1 | TGCGCCAGCAGTGAGTCCCCTAATTCGACAGGGCCTAACTATGGCTACACCTTC | CASSESPNSTGPNYGYTF
TRBD1 | . | TRBJ1-5 | TRBV7-9 | TGTGCCAGCAGCTTAGTAAAGGGGACAGTTTATAGCAATCAGCCCCAGCATTTT | CASSLVKGTVYSNQPQHF
. | few | TRBJ1-3 | TRBV6-1 | TGTGCCAGCAGTGATGGGGCGCGGAATGGAAACACCATATATTTT | CASSDGARNGNTIYF
TRBD2 | . | TRBJ2-7 | TRBV10-2 | TGCGCCAGCCGACCCCCGGACATAGGGCGGGGGGACGAGCAGTACTTC | CASRPPDIGRGDEQYF
. | . | TRBJ1-2 | TRBV6-5 | TGTGCCAGCAGTTACCCTCCCGAGTGGGGGTTCTATGGCTACACCTTC | CASSYPPEWGFYGYTF
. | . | TRBJ2-2 | TRBV24-1 | TGTGCCACCAAAGATCAAGGAAGCACCGGGGAGCTGTTTTTT | CATKDQGSTGELFF
. | . | TRBJ2-3 | TRBV3-1/TRBV3-2 | TGTGCCAGCAGCGAAACTTACGGGGGAGATACGCAGTATTTT | CASSETYGGDTQYF
. | . | TRBJ1-6 | TRBV14 | TGTGCCAGCAGCCAATACAGGGACTCGCGCTCACCCCTCCACTTT | CASSQYRDSRSPLHF
. | . | TRBJ2-3 | TRBV2 | TGTGCCAGCACAAGACAGTCGGCGGGGACAGATACGCAGTATTTT | CASTRQSAGTDTQYF
. | once | TRBJ2-5 | TRBV2 | TGTGCCAGCAGTGGTAAAGGCGGGGCGTGGGAGACCCAGTACTTC | CASSGKGGAWETQYF
TRBD2 | . | TRBJ2-1 | TRBV5-4 | TGTGCCAGCAGCTTGGATCCTAGCGGGGGCTCCTACAATGAGCAGTTCTTC | CASSLDPSGGSYNEQFF